This entry lists 30 T cell receptor beta chains sequenced from one sample in a study of blood T cells in healthy people across ages. Together with a sample-barcoded 5' primer, a J-beta primer mix was included in a second PCR lasting about 6 to 11 cycles. TCRdb re-called the 5' RACE reads with MiXCR, one entry per CDR3 protein. The sample consists of approximately 1,700,000 distinct CDR3 sequences, more than 35% of them appearing once. Sequenced sample: blood. The receptor set was obtained from a human donor in good health.

This clonotype was recorded only once. CDR3 sequence: CASSQDHRSFGGIKLFF. The CDR3 region has the DNA TGCGCCAGCAGCCAAGATCATCGGTCATTCGGGGGGATAAAACTGTTTTTT. This rearrangement joins TRBV4-1 to TRBJ1-4; weak D call: TRBD1 (5 bases). The V end lost 0 bases, the J end lost 10 bases, and 21 bases lay between the germline ends. Germline V gene lookup returns CDR1 MGHRA and CDR2 YSYEKL. CDR3 length: 17 amino acids.

This chain uses TRBV28 with TRBJ2-7, with D possibly being TRBD1 or TRBD2 (5 bases each). V was clipped by 10 bases and J by 7 bases, with 23 bases between them. The CDR3 loop spans 14 amino acids. CDR1 is MDHEN, CDR2 SYDVKM, per germline. CDR3 sequence reads: CATDRGRFLGEQYF. The CDR3 DNA reads as TGTGCCACAGATCGGGGACGATTCCTGGGGGAGCAGTACTTC.

The chain couples TRBV7-9 to TRBJ2-7; D perhaps matches TRBD1 (6 bases). CDR1 and CDR2 from the germline V gene are SEHNR and FQNEAQ (reference sequence). With 8 bases removed from V and 5 bases from J, the gap between germline ends came to 19 bases. The CDR3 is 14 residues long. The CDR3: CASSPTGLFHEQYF. CDR3 nucleotide sequence: TGTGCCAGCTCTCCCACAGGGCTTTTCCACGAGCAGTACTTC. Full variable domain (missing parts from reference TRBV7-9 and TRBJ2-7): DTGVSQNPRHKITKRGQNVTFRCDPISEHNRLYWYRQTLGQGPEFLTYFQNEAQLEKSRLLSDRFSAERPKGSFSTLEIQRTEQGDSAMYLCASSPTGLFHEQYFGPGTRLTVT.

This clonotype occurred a few times. The rearrangement joins TRBV28 to TRBJ2-5; 8 positions match TRBD2. V trimming: 4 bases; J trimming: 5 bases; junction bases outside the gene matches: 6. This CDR3 has 14 amino acids. In germline, CDR1 is MDHEN, CDR2 SYDVKM. CDR3 nucleotides: TGTGCCAGCAGTTCCCCGGGAGGGACGGAGACCCAGTACTTC. The encoded protein is CASSSPGGTETQYF. Looking up the rest from reference TRBV28 and TRBJ2-5 gives the full variable domain: DVKVTQSSRYLVKRTGEKVFLECVQDMDHENMFWYRQDPGLGLRLIYFSYDVKMKEKGDIPEGYSVSREKKERFSLILESASTNQTSMYLCASSSPGGTETQYFGPGTRLLVL.

This chain uses TRBV2 with TRBJ2-5; 7 positions agree with TRBD1. With V trimmed by 5 bases and J by 11 bases, 17 bases remained unmatched. Germline V CDR1 and CDR2: SNHLY, FYNNEI. The CDR3 is 15 residues long. CDR3: CASSLEGTAFGEQYF. The CDR3, as DNA: TGTGCCAGCAGTTTAGAGGGGACAGCCTTCGGGGAGCAGTACTTC.

V gene TRBV3-1 combines with J gene TRBJ1-2; a weak D match, TRBD1 (5 bases). Trimming took off 4 bases at V and 3 bases at J, with 15 bases between the two ends. The CDR3 totals 15 residues. CDR1 is LGHDT, CDR2 YNNKEL, per germline (reference sequence). Here the CDR3 DNA reads TGTGCCAGCAGCCCCACTTGGGGGGGACACTATGGCTACACCTTC. Its protein is CASSPTWGGHYGYTF.

The CDR3 DNA reads as TGTGCCAGCAGCTTAGTGTTCAGGACAGGGGGCCAAAAGCATCTAGTTAATGAGCAGTTCTTC. Translating gives CASSLVFRTGGQKHLVNEQFF. The chain links TRBV7-2 to TRBJ2-1; 11 bases match TRBD1. The CDR3 extends over 21 amino acids. The trim removed 1 base at V and 7 bases at J, leaving 21 bases unmatched. From germline, CDR1 is SGHTA and CDR2 FQGNSA.

The rearrangement uses TRBV28 and TRBJ2-1, with D uncertain. The V and J ends lost 3 bases and 13 bases respectively, with 19 bases between them. The CDR3 length is 14 residues. Germline lookup yields CDR1 MDHEN and CDR2 SYDVKM. This CDR3 is CASSFTGYRETQFF. The CDR3 bases are TGTGCCAGCAGTTTCACTGGTTATAGAGAGACCCAGTTCTTC.

This clonotype was detected a few times. The CDR3 DNA reads TGCAGTGCTTACCCCGGGACAACGTCTAACTATGGCTACACCTTC. It codes for CSAYPGTTSNYGYTF. The rearrangement links TRBV20-1 to TRBJ1-2; possible D gene TRBD1, 6 bases. Trimming pared 5 bases from V and 0 bases from J, leaving 16 bases between. Per the germline V gene, CDR1 is DFQATT and CDR2 is SNEGSKA (reference sequence). CDR3 length: 15 amino acids.

The chain uses TRBV4-1 and TRBJ2-3; D might be TRBD1 or TRBD2, each matching 7 bases. In germline, CDR1 is MGHRA, CDR2 YSYEKL. The ends were cut back, 9 bases at V and 3 bases at J, with 19 bases in the middle. The CDR3 has 15 residues. For the CDR3, the DNA is TGCGCCAGTACACAGGGAGGGGGCGAAACAGATACGCAGTATTTT. Translation: CASTQGGGETDTQYF.

This clonotype has a handful of counts. The chain carries TRBV27 and TRBJ1-2; D remains unclear. This CDR3 has 13 residues. V shed 4 bases and J shed 7 bases, with 13 bases lying between them. Germline-derived CDR1 and CDR2 are MNHEY and SMNVEV (reference sequence). CDR3 sequence (DNA): TGTGCCAGCAGTTACCTCAATGGGTTTGGCTACACCTTC. Protein sequence: CASSYLNGFGYTF.

The count of this clonotype is one. J is TRBJ1-2 and V is TRBV7-2; D unresolved. The CDR3 totals 16 residues. Trimming cost V 1 base and J 4 bases, with 16 bases left between them. Germline-derived CDR1 and CDR2 are SGHTA and FQGNSA. The CDR3 DNA is TGTGCCAGCAGCTTAGTAAGTCCGGACCTTGGCTATGGCTACACCTTC. Encoded protein: CASSLVSPDLGYGYTF.

The chain employs TRBV4-2 and TRBJ2-7; possibly TRBD2 for D (5 bases). Deletions cut 3 bases from V and 3 bases from J, with 12 bases between. The germline V gene encodes CDR1 LGHNA and CDR2 YNFKEQ. The CDR3 is 14 amino acids. The CDR3 here is CASSHGGLGYEQYF. CDR3 DNA sequence: TGTGCCAGCAGCCATGGAGGTTTGGGCTACGAGCAGTACTTC.

The rearrangement joins TRBV10-3 to TRBJ1-5; TRBD1 matches at 9 bases. In germline, CDR1 is ENHRY, CDR2 SYGVKD. CDR3 length equals 15 residues. V lost 0 bases to trimming and J lost 4 bases; unmatched junction nucleotides: 1. The CDR3 spells CAISESGQGNQPQHF. The DNA for the CDR3 is TGTGCCATCAGTGAGTCCGGACAGGGGAATCAGCCCCAGCATTTT.

The CDR3 spells CSARIAGGVYEQYF. The CDR3 nucleotides are TGCAGTGCTAGAATAGCGGGGGGCGTCTACGAGCAGTACTTC. The chain has TRBV20-1 and TRBJ2-7; TRBD2 matches at 10 bases. With 2 bases clipped from V and 3 bases from J, the junction kept 4 bases outside the gene matches. This CDR3 spans 14 amino acids. CDR1 and CDR2 (germline): DFQATT, SNEGSKA (reference sequence).

Turning to this clonotype: At one of its ends the junction is not consistent with the germline gene, which may arise from a read error. The CDR3 loop is CASSLRTGVSYGQYF. The CDR3 DNA follows: TGTGCCAGCAGTCTTAGGACCGGGGTCTCCTACGGGCAGTACTTC. The chain employs TRBV27 and TRBJ2-7, with D perhaps TRBD2 (5 bases). The CDR3 totals 15 residues. Germline-derived CDR1 and CDR2 are MNHEY and SMNVEV (reference sequence).

The chain links TRBV24-1 to TRBJ1-5; D not certain. V lost 9 bases to trimming and J lost 4 bases, with 12 bases between them. This CDR3 is 13 amino acids long. Looked up from germline, CDR1 is KGHDR and CDR2 is SFDVKD. DNA of the CDR3: TGTGCCACCGGATCCCCCGGGAATCAGCCCCAGCATTTT. Protein sequence: CATGSPGNQPQHF.

V usage is TRBV19 and J usage is TRBJ2-7; D ambiguous. V lost 7 bases, J lost 2 bases, and 18 bases lay in between. Germline V lookup: CDR1 LNHDA, CDR2 SQIVND (reference sequence). This CDR3 region has 15 residues. DNA of the CDR3: TGTGCCAGTAATATGTTTGCAGGCGAGCCCTACGAGCAGTACTTC. It yields the protein CASNMFAGEPYEQYF.

The CDR3 is CSARGGQDTYNEQFF. DNA for the CDR3: TGCAGTGCTAGAGGGGGGCAGGACACCTACAATGAGCAGTTCTTC. The chain employs TRBV20-1 and TRBJ2-1, with D possibly matching TRBD1 (6 bases). The CDR3 has 15 amino acids. Trimming took off 1 base at V and 2 bases at J, with 12 bases between the two ends. The germline CDR1 and CDR2 sequences are DFQATT and SNEGSKA (reference sequence).

With regard to this clonotype: One junction end does not reproduce the germline sequence, and a read error may be involved. The V gene is TRBV29-1, the J gene TRBJ2-7; TRBD1 might be the D (5 bases). Germline V CDR1 and CDR2: SQVTM, ANQGSEA. CDR3 length: 12 amino acids. The CDR3 bases are TGCAGCGTTGGGCAAAGGGGCTACGGGCAGTACTTC. Its protein product is CSVGQRGYGQYF.

This clonotype turned up a few times. The V and J genes are TRBV7-2 and TRBJ2-7; 7 nucleotides agree with TRBD2. This CDR3 has 15 amino acids. Unmatched junction bases numbered 8, after V lost 5 bases and J lost 1 base. The germline V gene has CDR1 SGHTA and CDR2 FQGNSA. The DNA of the CDR3 is TGTGCCAGCAGCGGCGGGCTAGCGGTTTCCTACGAGCAGTACTTC. Translated, it gives CASSGGLAVSYEQYF.

In DNA, the CDR3 is TGTGCCAGCAGCCAAGATCGCCCCCTTAGCGGGAGCTCCTACGAGCAGTACTTC. It encodes CASSQDRPLSGSSYEQYF. This chain connects TRBV14 to TRBJ2-7, with 9 positions matching TRBD2. The germline CDR1 and CDR2 sequences are SGHDN and FVKESK. V shed 0 bases and J 0 bases; nucleotides not matched to a gene: 9. The CDR3 contains 18 residues.

The rearrangement joins TRBV27 to TRBJ2-4, with 7 bases identical to TRBD1. The J call may be mistaken, given a closer DNA end match to TRBJ2-7. The germline CDR1 and CDR2 sequences are MNHEY and SMNVEV (reference sequence). The CDR3 runs to 16 residues. The CDR3 DNA reads TGTGCCAGCAGTTTATCGTGGGGGACAGAACATTACGAGCAGTACTTC. This sequence encodes CASSLSWGTEHYEQYF.

The V gene is TRBV4-3, the J gene TRBJ2-5; the D gene is possibly TRBD1 (6 bases). The CDR3 consists of 16 residues. V was cut by 3 bases and J by 5 bases, with 19 bases left in between. The germline V gene encodes CDR1 LGHNA and CDR2 YSLEER. The CDR3 reads CASSQDFNREWETQYF. The DNA of the CDR3 is TGCGCCAGCAGCCAGGATTTCAACAGGGAGTGGGAGACCCAGTACTTC.

This clonotype showed up many times. The J gene is TRBJ2-5, the V gene TRBV11-1; possibly TRBD1 for D (6 bases). The CDR3 is 15 residues long. In germline, CDR1 is SGHAT, CDR2 FQDESV (reference sequence). V gave up 1 base and J gave up 1 base, with 10 bases separating them. The CDR3 loop reads CASSLDTGIQETQYF. CDR3 in DNA: TGTGCCAGCAGCTTAGACACAGGGATCCAAGAGACCCAGTACTTC.

The V gene is TRBV20-1, the J gene TRBJ2-7; D is uncertain. V lost 0 bases to trimming and J lost 2 bases, with 17 bases between them. The CDR3 sequence is 16 residues long. In germline, CDR1 is DFQATT, CDR2 SNEGSKA (reference sequence). The CDR3 sequence is CSAREARQAIPYEQYF. The CDR3 DNA is TGCAGTGCTAGAGAGGCAAGGCAGGCAATACCCTACGAGCAGTACTTC.

About this clonotype itself: The germline gene is not matched at one end of the junction; a read error may be the cause. The V call is TRBV5-1, the J call TRBJ2-6, with D tentatively TRBD1 (5 bases). CDR3 length: 16 residues. Germline CDR1 and CDR2: SGHRS and YFSETQ. The CDR3 is CASSLPLISGANALTF. The CDR3 DNA reads TGCGCCAGCAGCTTGCCCCTGATCTCTGGGGCCAACGCCCTGACTTTC.

This chain connects TRBV19 to TRBJ2-1, with 8 bases identical to TRBD1. Germline V gene lookup returns CDR1 LNHDA and CDR2 SQIVND (reference sequence). Losses at the gene ends were 5 bases for V and 8 bases for J; bases not matched to a gene: 14. This CDR3 contains 16 residues. Here the CDR3 reads CASSPRGQGGIDEQFF. DNA of the CDR3: TGTGCCAGTAGTCCAAGAGGACAGGGAGGCATCGATGAGCAGTTCTTC.

This clonotype was seen a few times. The chain carries TRBV20-1 and TRBJ2-7; the match to TRBD2 covers 8 bases. This CDR3 spans 15 amino acids. Germline values: CDR1 DFQATT, CDR2 SNEGSKA (reference sequence). V lost 3 bases to trimming and J lost 2 bases; unmatched junction nucleotides: 9. Written as DNA, the CDR3 is TGCAGTGCTAGGGACGTTAGCGGGGCGCCCTACGAGCAGTACTTC. Translation gives CSARDVSGAPYEQYF.

This clonotype was counted between two and nine times. The rearrangement links TRBV20-1 to TRBJ1-3; D perhaps matches TRBD1 (6 bases). The CDR3 has 16 residues. CDR1 DFQATT and CDR2 SNEGSKA come from the germline V gene (reference sequence). V shed 0 bases and J shed 4 bases, with 16 bases lying between them. The CDR3 DNA reads as TGCAGTGCTAGAGATGGAGGCCAGGGGAACGGAAACACCATATATTTT. The encoded protein is CSARDGGQGNGNTIYF.